Listed below are T cell receptor beta chains from one sample, sequenced in a study of shared clonotypes between healthy human individuals. Some clones are missing from TCRdb's copy, which holds only in-frame ones; the method was immunoSEQ multiplex PCR. The table lists 500,000 or so clones, 90% to 97% of them singletons. Sample: naive CD4+ T cells sorted from blood. Every receptor here comes from a woman aged 30 to 39 in good health. CDR3s include the opening cysteine and the closing phenylalanine or tryptophan.

len | j_gene | v_gene | CDR3aa
14 | TRBJ1-5 | TRBV28 | CASSLRLGNQPQHF
14 | TRBJ2-5 | TRBV19 | CASKGGSGQETQYF
14 | TRBJ2-7 | TRBV11-2 | CASSLDGTIYEQYF
15 | TRBJ2-3 | TRBV5-1 | CASSPGLADTDTQYF
15 | TRBJ1-2 | TRBV7-2 | CASSPRFDRNYGYTF
17 | TRBJ2-2 | TRBV11-2 | CASSLGSSGRFTGELFF
17 | TRBJ1-5 | TRBV18 | CASSLGTPTEDNQPQHF
15 | TRBJ2-2 | TRBV28 | CASSTTGLSTGELFF
14 | TRBJ2-1 | TRBV7-9 | CASRLTGVSDEQFF
14 | TRBJ2-2 | TRBV5-1 | CASSLNPNTGELFF
15 | TRBJ1-4 | TRBV5-4 | CASSLAGQRNEKLFF
12 | TRBJ2-3 | TRBV11-2 | CASSSATDTQYF
13 | TRBJ2-1 | TRBV19 | CASSITGGNEQFF
14 | TRBJ2-5 | TRBV4-1 | CASSRGRGTETQYF
13 | TRBJ1-5 | TRBV2 | CASLGESNQPQHF
16 | TRBJ1-2 | TRBV2 | CASSLDHPGTGYGYTF
17 | TRBJ2-5 | TRBV14 | CASSQRWLRGLWETQYF